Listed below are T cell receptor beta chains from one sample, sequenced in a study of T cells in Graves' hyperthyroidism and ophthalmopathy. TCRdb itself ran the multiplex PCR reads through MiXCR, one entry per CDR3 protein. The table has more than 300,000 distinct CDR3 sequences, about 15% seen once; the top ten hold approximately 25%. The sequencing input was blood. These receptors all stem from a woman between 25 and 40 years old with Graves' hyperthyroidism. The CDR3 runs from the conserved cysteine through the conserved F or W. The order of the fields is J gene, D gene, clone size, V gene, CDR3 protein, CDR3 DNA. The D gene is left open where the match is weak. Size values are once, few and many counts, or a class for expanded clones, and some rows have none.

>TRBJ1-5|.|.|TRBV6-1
CASSQGRSYQPQHF
TGTGCCAGTAGTCAGGGGAGGTCATATCAGCCCCAGCATTTT
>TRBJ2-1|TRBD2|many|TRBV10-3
CAIKAPGTSGDNEQFF
TGTGCCATCAAGGCCCCCGGGACTAGCGGCGATAATGAGCAGTTCTTC
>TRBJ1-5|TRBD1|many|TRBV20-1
CSARTGTGQPQHF
TGCAGTGCCAGGACAGGGACGGGGCAGCCCCAGCATTTT
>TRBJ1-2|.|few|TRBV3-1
CASSPLGLGGYTF
TGTGCCAGCAGCCCGCTAGGACTGGGCGGCTACACCTTC
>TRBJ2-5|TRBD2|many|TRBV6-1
CASSEPSGSGTQYF
TGTGCCAGCAGTGAACCTAGCGGGAGTGGGACCCAGTACTTC
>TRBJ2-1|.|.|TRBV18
CASSPLGLFGEQFF
TGTGCCAGCTCACCCTTGGGTTTGTTTGGTGAGCAGTTCTTC
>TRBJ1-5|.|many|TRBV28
CASSSTISGPNQPQHF
TGTGCCAGCAGCTCAACGATATCAGGGCCCAATCAGCCCCAGCATTTT
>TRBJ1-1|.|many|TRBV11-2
CASSPAGRGSATNTEAFF
TGTGCCAGCAGCCCAGCGGGCCGTGGATCGGCCACGAACACTGAAGCTTTCTTT
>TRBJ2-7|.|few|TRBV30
CAWEKGGIDYEQYF
TGTGCCTGGGAAAAAGGGGGGATTGACTACGAGCAGTACTTC
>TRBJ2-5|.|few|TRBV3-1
CASSPRGPPRGETQYF
TGTGCCAGCAGCCCTAGGGGCCCTCCGAGGGGAGAGACCCAGTACTTC
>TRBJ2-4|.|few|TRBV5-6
CASSPRVRKNIQYF
TGTGCCAGCAGTCCACGGGTCCGCAAAAACATTCAGTACTTC
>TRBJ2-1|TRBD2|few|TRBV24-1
CATSDRREGLNEQFF
TGTGCCACCAGTGATCGGCGGGAGGGTCTCAATGAGCAGTTCTTC
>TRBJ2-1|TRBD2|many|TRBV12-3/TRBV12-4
CASSIAGAYNEQFF
TGTGCCAGCAGTATAGCGGGTGCCTACAATGAGCAGTTCTTC
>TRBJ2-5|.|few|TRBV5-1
CASSLGRGVTETQYF
TGCGCCAGCAGCTTGGGTCGCGGCGTCACAGAGACCCAGTACTTC
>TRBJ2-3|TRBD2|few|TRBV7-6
CASSKSAGDSDTQYF
TGTGCCAGCAGTAAATCTGCGGGAGATTCAGATACGCAGTATTTT
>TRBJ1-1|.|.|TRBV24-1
CATLVGSYTEAFF
TGTGCCACCTTGGTTGGCAGCTACACTGAAGCTTTCTTT